This T cell receptor (beta chain) came from a study of immune cell composition in non-small cell lung cancer. The CDR3 contains 12 residues. The germline V gene has CDR1 KGHSH and CDR2 LQKENI. V gave up 4 bases and J gave up 9 bases; unmatched junction bases: 3. Sequenced by immunoSEQ multiplex PCR; TCRdb stores in-frame clones only, minus some. Of approximately 3,000 clones in the sample, about 74% were seen once. The material sequenced was lung tumor tissue. This chain joins TRBV18 and TRBJ2-1; 7 nucleotides line up with TRBD2. The clonotype was recovered from a human donor with non-small cell lung cancer. CDR3 coding DNA: TGTGCCAGCTCACGCGCTAGCGGTGAGCAGTTCTTC. As protein: CASSRASGEQFF. Based on the CDR3 plus reference TRBV18 and TRBJ2-1, the full variable domain is NAGVMQNPRHLVRRRGQEARLRCSPMKGHSHVYWYRQLPEEGLKFMVYLQKENIIDESGMPKERFSAEFPKEGPSILRIQQVVRGDSAAYFCASSRASGEQFFGPGTRLTVL.